A selection of T cell receptor beta chains follows, all from one sample in a study of radiotherapy plus CTLA-4 blockade in lung cancer. Repertoires were generated with immunoSEQ multiplex PCR, while TCRdb's copy carries only in-frame clones and drops some. This sample has some 51,000 clones, with about four fifths found just once. The sequencing used peripheral blood, collected from a patient treated with radiotherapy plus ipilimumab. The receptors here all came from a human donor with non-small cell lung cancer who had a complete response to radiotherapy plus ipilimumab. Each CDR3 is given with its conserved first and last residue. Fields, in order: D gene, J gene, V gene, clone size, CDR3 protein, CDR3 DNA. A D gene is named only where the DNA matches it firmly. Clone size is given for some rows only: seen once, a few or many times, or a class if the clone is expanded.

NA,TRBJ2-5,TRBV18,NA,CASSPPPPGDETQYF,TGTGCCAGCTCACCACCCCCGCCGGGGGATGAGACCCAGTACTTC
TRBD2,TRBJ2-7,TRBV5-1,NA,CASSSSGLSYEQYF,TGCGCCAGCAGCTCTAGCGGGCTCTCCTACGAGCAGTACTTC
NA,TRBJ2-3,TRBV6-1,NA,CASSDLRYDTQYF,TGTGCCAGCAGCGACCTGAGGTACGATACGCAGTATTTT
NA,TRBJ2-5,TRBV5-6,NA,CASSGLITQETQYF,TGTGCCAGCAGCGGACTTATAACCCAAGAGACCCAGTACTTC
NA,TRBJ2-1,TRBV9,NA,CASSFLRDTNNEQFF,TGTGCCAGCAGCTTCCTGCGTGATACCAATAATGAGCAGTTCTTC
NA,TRBJ1-1,TRBV5-1,NA,CASSSGGSVGTEAFF,TGCGCCAGCAGCTCGGGGGGTAGTGTGGGGACTGAAGCTTTCTTT
TRBD2,TRBJ2-1,TRBV10-3,NA,CAISELAGDNEQFF,TGTGCCATCAGTGAACTAGCGGGAGACAATGAGCAGTTCTTC
NA,TRBJ1-1,TRBV9,few,CASSVFRTPNTEAFF,TGTGCCAGCAGCGTATTTAGGACACCGAACACTGAAGCTTTCTTT
TRBD1,TRBJ2-3,TRBV5-1,once,CASSLPPGQGTDTQYF,TGCGCCAGCAGCCTCCCCCCGGGACAGGGCACAGATACGCAGTATTTT
TRBD1,TRBJ1-2,TRBV19,NA,CASSPDRVRYGYTF,TGTGCCAGTAGTCCTGACAGGGTTCGATATGGCTACACCTTC
TRBD2,TRBJ2-2,TRBV5-1,NA,CASSLDTRDYTNTGELFF,TGCGCCAGCAGCTTGGACACCAGGGACTACACGAACACCGGGGAGCTGTTTTTT
TRBD1,TRBJ1-5,TRBV30,NA,CAWASGTGGRGNQPQHF,TGTGCCTGGGCCTCCGGGACAGGGGGCCGAGGCAATCAGCCCCAGCATTTT
TRBD2,TRBJ2-1,TRBV10-2,NA,CASSLAGGPVLSSYNEQFF,TGCGCCAGCAGTCTAGCGGGAGGGCCTGTACTGAGCTCCTACAATGAGCAGTTCTTC
TRBD2,TRBJ2-2,TRBV2,NA,CASSESFRTSGGELFF,TGTGCCAGCAGTGAATCTTTCAGGACTAGCGGTGGGGAGCTGTTTTTT
NA,TRBJ1-2,TRBV9,NA,CASREGEGWNYGYTF,TGTGCCAGCAGAGAGGGGGAGGGATGGAACTATGGCTACACCTTC
NA,TRBJ1-2,TRBV7-9,NA,CASSSLNPYPIYGYTF,TGTGCCAGCAGCTCCCTTAATCCCTATCCTATTTATGGCTACACCTTC
TRBD2,TRBJ2-5,TRBV12-5,once,CASGARGLAETQYF,TGTGCTAGTGGCGCCCGGGGACTAGCAGAGACCCAGTACTTC
NA,TRBJ1-2,TRBV23-1,once,CASSRNRDIYGYTF,TGCGCCAGCAGTCGGAACCGGGACATCTATGGCTACACCTTC
NA,TRBJ1-6,TRBV30,NA,CAWRRRLGLTNSPLHF,TGTGCCTGGAGACGGCGGCTTGGACTTACGAATTCACCCCTCCACTTT
NA,TRBJ1-1,TRBV19,NA,CASTALWGEASFTEAFF,TGTGCCAGTACCGCCCTGTGGGGGGAGGCTTCCTTCACTGAAGCTTTCTTT
NA,TRBJ1-1,TRBV27,NA,CASSFLRGAGMNTEAFF,TGTGCCAGCAGTTTTCTCCGGGGGGCAGGGATGAACACTGAAGCTTTCTTT
NA,TRBJ1-3,TRBV7-6,NA,CASSLAPGNSGNTIYF,TGTGCCAGCAGCTTAGCGCCAGGGAATTCCGGAAACACCATATATTTT
NA,TRBJ2-1,TRBV4-3,NA,CASSQEGYGLGGGYNEQFF,TGCGCCAGCAGCCAAGAAGGGTACGGGCTGGGTGGAGGCTACAATGAGCAGTTCTTC
NA,TRBJ2-1,TRBV12-5,NA,CASGLPRQVYNEQFF,TGTGCTAGTGGTTTGCCGAGACAGGTGTACAATGAGCAGTTCTTC
TRBD2,TRBJ2-1,TRBV6-5,once,CASSYSGGGGNEQFF,TGTGCCAGCAGTTACTCGGGCGGGGGGGGGAATGAGCAGTTCTTC
TRBD1,TRBJ2-1,TRBV7-9,NA,CASSLLGQGTDEQFF,TGTGCCAGCAGCTTGTTGGGACAGGGTACCGATGAGCAGTTCTTC
NA,TRBJ2-3,TRBV7-2,NA,CASSFESTDTQYF,TGTGCCAGCAGCTTTGAGTCCACAGATACGCAGTATTTT
TRBD2,TRBJ2-3,TRBV5-8,once,CASHLAGVTDTQYF,TGTGCCAGCCATCTAGCGGGAGTAACAGATACGCAGTATTTT